What follows are 16 T cell receptor beta chains derived from one specimen sequenced in a study of monozygotic twins with inflammatory bowel disease. TCRdb reprocessed the 5' RACE reads, keeping one entry per CDR3 protein, no DNA. This sample's clone table lists approximately 400,000 distinct CDR3 sequences. Sequencing used blood. Receptors originate from a human donor with ulcerative colitis or Crohn's disease, or a healthy co-twin of an affected twin (not recorded which).

The chain has TRBV2 and TRBJ1-1; TCRdb calls TRBD1, which cannot be checked without DNA. CDR1 and CDR2 (germline): SNHLY, FYNNEI. The CDR3 is made up of 15 amino acids. The CDR3 sequence: CASSGGQGMNTEAFF. Full variable domain (missing parts from reference TRBV2 and TRBJ1-1): EPEVTQTPSHQVTQMGQEVILRCVPISNHLYFYWYRQILGQKVEFLVSFYNNEISEKSEIFDDQFSVERPDGSNFTLKIRSTKLEDSAMYFCASSGGQGMNTEAFFGQGTRLTVV.

The chain combines TRBV27 with TRBJ2-7; lacking DNA, the TRBD1 call made by TCRdb goes unchecked. Germline CDR1 MNHEY, CDR2 SMNVEV (reference sequence). The CDR3 is 14 amino acids. The CDR3 sequence: CASRSGQNFGEQYF.

The chain is built from TRBV6-2 or TRBV6-3 and TRBJ2-5; TCRdb returns TRBD1, unconfirmable since there is no DNA. The CDR3 spans 13 residues. The germline V gene has CDR1 MNHEY and CDR2 SVGEGT. The CDR3: CASSYGGQETQYF.

This chain links TRBV20-1 with TRBJ2-3; the TCRdb D gene call, TRBD1, has no DNA to confirm it. Germline CDR1 reads DFQATT; CDR2 reads SNEGSKA (reference sequence). This CDR3 comprises 16 residues. CDR3 amino acids: CSAREYREGLADTQYF.

The chain uses TRBV19 and TRBJ2-1; TCRdb returns TRBD2, unconfirmable since there is no DNA. The CDR3 spans 15 residues. Germline lookup yields CDR1 LNHDA and CDR2 SQIVND (reference sequence). The CDR3 is CASSITGGRVDEQFF.

The chain carries TRBV20-1 and TRBJ1-6; TCRdb designates TRBD1, a call that cannot be tested without DNA. The CDR3 covers 16 residues. From germline, CDR1 is DFQATT and CDR2 SNEGSKA (reference sequence). The CDR3 loop is CSARDGTGGANSPLHF.

The CDR3 region is CASSLAMNTEAFF. The V and J genes are TRBV11-2 and TRBJ1-1. From germline, CDR1 is SGHAT and CDR2 FQNNGV. The CDR3 totals 13 residues.

This chain joins TRBV12-3 or TRBV12-4 and TRBJ2-5; TCRdb selects TRBD2, and the lack of DNA leaves this call unchecked. The CDR3 has 18 residues. CDR3 residues: CASSTGLAGWYSQETQYF.

This chain links TRBV6-1 with TRBJ2-2; lacking DNA, the TRBD1 call made by TCRdb goes unchecked. The CDR3 is 16 residues long. Germline V gene data show CDR1 as MNHNS and CDR2 as SASEGT. CDR3 sequence reads: CASRPWGQTQTGELFF.

The rearrangement joins TRBV28 to TRBJ2-5. Germline CDR1 MDHEN, CDR2 SYDVKM. This CDR3 has 15 amino acids. CDR3 protein: CASSITRSRGETQYF.

J is TRBJ2-3 and V is TRBV6-2 or TRBV6-3; TCRdb indicates TRBD2, and absent DNA this call remains unverified. Germline CDR1 is MNHEY and CDR2 is SVGEGT. This CDR3 comprises 15 residues. The CDR3: CASRDPGLAELAQYF.

The chain combines TRBV5-5 with TRBJ1-1; the D call from TCRdb, TRBD1, cannot be confirmed without DNA. This CDR3 contains 15 residues. CDR1 and CDR2 (germline): SGHKS, YYEKEE (reference sequence). CDR3 residues: CASSLRGQTNTEAFF.

The V call is TRBV7-2, the J call TRBJ2-7; TCRdb's D call, TRBD1, is unchecked because there is no DNA. This CDR3 has 14 residues. Germline V gives CDR1 SGHTA, CDR2 FQGNSA. The CDR3 spells CASSLGRGPNEQYF.

The chain links TRBV12-3 or TRBV12-4 to TRBJ1-3; TCRdb returns TRBD1, unconfirmable since there is no DNA. The CDR3 contains 18 residues. The chain's CDR3 is CASSSDPQGAHRRNTIYF.

The chain has TRBV6-1 and TRBJ1-2. Germline CDR1 is MNHNS and CDR2 is SASEGT. The CDR3 is 12 amino acids. The CDR3 loop reads CASSETRYGYTF.

V gene TRBV12-3 or TRBV12-4 combines with J gene TRBJ1-3. The CDR3 runs to 12 residues. The CDR3 region is CASSATGNTIYF.